A selection of T cell receptor beta chains follows, all from one sample in a study of cytomegalovirus exposure and HLA in healthy donors. Sequenced by immunoSEQ multiplex PCR; TCRdb stores in-frame clones only, minus some. The repertoire holds more than 55,000 clones, with 75% to 90% as singletons. The specimen sequenced was PBMCs. The receptor set was obtained from a woman between 40 and 55 years old in good health and CMV-seronegative. Both conserved end residues are part of each CDR3. The order of the fields is D gene, V gene, clone size, J gene, CDR3 protein, CDR3 DNA. D genes are given only for firm matches. A row's size may be missing; if present it is once, few, many or a size class.

TRBD2	TRBV5-4	few	TRBJ2-3	CASSRASGSRDTQYF	TGTGCCAGCAGCCGTGCTAGCGGGAGTAGGGATACGCAGTATTTT
NA	TRBV6-1	once	TRBJ2-1	CASSERSGLYNEQFF	TGTGCCAGCAGTGAACGTAGCGGACTTTACAATGAGCAGTTCTTC
NA	TRBV6-6	NA	TRBJ1-2	CASSYSNGDGYTF	TGTGCCAGCAGTTACTCAAACGGGGATGGCTACACCTTC
TRBD1	TRBV28	NA	TRBJ1-2	CASRGRRTGVDYGYTF	TGTGCCAGCAGGGGCCGCCGGACAGGCGTCGACTATGGCTACACCTTC
TRBD1	TRBV29-1	NA	TRBJ1-4	CSVVTGGREKLFF	TGCAGCGTTGTGACAGGGGGTAGAGAAAAACTGTTTTTT
TRBD2	TRBV6-1	NA	TRBJ2-1	CASSEGSSGSNEQFF	TGTGCCAGCAGTGAAGGGTCTAGCGGGAGTAATGAGCAGTTCTTC
NA	TRBV10-3	NA	TRBJ2-7	CAISELGSKSEQYF	TGTGCCATCAGTGAGCTAGGAAGTAAGAGCGAGCAGTACTTC
TRBD1	TRBV6-1	NA	TRBJ1-1	CASSEVRDRNTEAFF	TGTGCCAGCAGTGAAGTCCGGGACAGGAACACTGAAGCTTTCTTT
NA	TRBV6-1	NA	TRBJ1-2	CASSEFEGQRLANYGYTF	TGTGCCAGCAGTGAATTTGAGGGACAAAGACTGGCGAACTATGGCTACACCTTC
TRBD1	TRBV10-3	NA	TRBJ1-1	CASTGTGGSRGTEAFF	TGTGCCAGCACCGGGACAGGGGGCTCAAGGGGCACTGAAGCTTTCTTT
NA	TRBV6-1	NA	TRBJ2-7	CASREVRAGRTYEQYF	TGTGCCAGCCGTGAGGTGAGGGCAGGGAGGACCTACGAGCAGTACTTC
NA	TRBV6-5	NA	TRBJ1-3	CASSPHGNTIYF	TGTGCCAGCAGTCCCCATGGAAACACCATATATTTT
TRBD1	TRBV15	NA	TRBJ2-5	CATSRAQGAETQYF	TGTGCCACCAGCAGAGCTCAGGGGGCAGAGACCCAGTACTTC
NA	TRBV11-2	NA	TRBJ2-1	CASSLDRTQQFF	TGTGCCAGCAGCTTAGATCGCACTCAGCAGTTCTTC
TRBD1	TRBV2	once	TRBJ1-3	CASRNPPTGSGNTIYF	TGTGCCAGCAGGAACCCGCCGACAGGGTCCGGAAACACCATATATTTT
TRBD2	TRBV23-1	NA	TRBJ2-7	CASSRGTSGIGEQYF	TGCGCCAGCAGTCGCGGGACTAGCGGGATTGGCGAGCAGTACTTC
NA	TRBV5-1	NA	TRBJ2-7	CASGLVSSAEQYF	TGCGCCAGCGGACTCGTCTCTAGCGCCGAGCAGTACTTC
TRBD1	TRBV5-4	NA	TRBJ2-7	CASSGGQGSSYEQYF	TGTGCCAGCAGCGGGGGACAGGGGAGCTCCTACGAGCAGTACTTC
NA	TRBV5-1	NA	TRBJ2-7	CASRPGQGGVEQYF	TGCGCCAGCAGACCGGGACAAGGGGGTGTGGAGCAGTACTTC
NA	TRBV19	NA	TRBJ1-1	CASSIGLDAFF	TGTGCCAGTAGTATTGGACTCGATGCTTTCTTT
NA	TRBV5-6	NA	TRBJ1-2	CASSLGAGPQGYGYTF	TGTGCCAGCAGCTTAGGCGCAGGGCCCCAGGGCTATGGCTACACCTTC
NA	TRBV27	NA	TRBJ1-1	CASGDSRGNTEAFF	TGTGCCAGCGGTGACAGCCGAGGGAACACTGAAGCTTTCTTT
TRBD1	TRBV27	once	TRBJ2-7	CASSLTGSGEQYF	TGTGCCAGCAGCCTGACAGGGAGCGGCGAGCAGTACTTC
NA	TRBV19	NA	TRBJ2-5	CASSPGGGAPQGTQYF	TGTGCCAGTAGCCCCGGAGGGGGCGCACCCCAAGGGACCCAGTACTTC
NA	TRBV7-9	NA	TRBJ2-3	CASREDSSSTDTQYF	TGTGCCAGCAGGGAGGACAGTTCTAGCACAGATACGCAGTATTTT
TRBD2	TRBV7-3	NA	TRBJ2-3	CASSPRAGEDTQYF	TGTGCCAGCAGCCCACGAGCGGGGGAAGATACGCAGTATTTT
NA	TRBV19	NA	TRBJ2-7	CASSDLASYEQYF	TGTGCCAGTAGCGACTTGGCCTCCTACGAGCAGTACTTC
NA	TRBV19	NA	TRBJ2-7	CASSTRLGGYEQYF	TGTGCCAGTAGTACTAGGCTGGGAGGCTACGAGCAGTACTTC